This TCR beta chain is drawn from a study of siplizumab effects on memory and regulatory T cells. Study-wide findings and caveats: Naive T cells appeared more varied than memory cells and looked like key alloresponse contributors. Roughly 75-95% of proliferating CD4+ or CD8+ clones lacked a naive or memory phenotype that could be assigned.

This clone has just a few counts. Its antigen is not identified. CDR1 KGHSH and CDR2 LQKENI come from the germline V gene. CDR3 length equals 16 residues. The trim removed 1 base at V and 8 bases at J, leaving 10 bases unmatched. Per sample, the assay covered 80,000 to 100,000 TCR templates. The method was immunoSEQ multiplex PCR; TCRdb's version includes in-frame clones alone and lacks a portion of them. The sample consists of some 100,000 clones, approximately 94% of them appearing once. The origin of this receptor is a human donor in good health. The sample was Tregs sorted from blood. The chain carries TRBV18 and TRBJ1-3; 8 bases agree with TRBD1. In DNA form, the CDR3 reads TGTGCCAGCTCACCACAGGGGACAGGTGGTGTAGACACCATATATTTT. This gives the protein CASSPQGTGGVDTIYF.